This T cell receptor (beta chain) was sequenced in a study of blood T cell repertoires in COVID-19. Looking at the study overall: Acute and convalescent COVID-19 samples came from the United States, Italy and Spain.

In germline, CDR1 is MNHEY, CDR2 SMNVEV (reference sequence). The length of the CDR3 is 15 residues. Trimming removed 1 base at V and 4 bases at J, with 10 bases between. Cohorts were assigned according to the clinical history that participants reported. Profiled with immunoSEQ multiplex PCR; TCRdb holds only in-frame clones, not every one. The repertoire holds some 220,000 clones, roughly 83% seen once, with 1.3% in the top ten. The sequence derives from a woman between 35 and 50 years old with acute COVID-19. The J gene is TRBJ2-2, the V gene TRBV27; weak D call: TRBD2 (6 bases). Sequencing was done on a sample of PBMCs or T cells enriched from blood (not recorded which). The CDR3 reads CASSLLAGTTGELFF. CDR3 sequence (DNA): TGTGCCAGCAGTTTATTGGCGGGAACCACCGGGGAGCTGTTTTTT.